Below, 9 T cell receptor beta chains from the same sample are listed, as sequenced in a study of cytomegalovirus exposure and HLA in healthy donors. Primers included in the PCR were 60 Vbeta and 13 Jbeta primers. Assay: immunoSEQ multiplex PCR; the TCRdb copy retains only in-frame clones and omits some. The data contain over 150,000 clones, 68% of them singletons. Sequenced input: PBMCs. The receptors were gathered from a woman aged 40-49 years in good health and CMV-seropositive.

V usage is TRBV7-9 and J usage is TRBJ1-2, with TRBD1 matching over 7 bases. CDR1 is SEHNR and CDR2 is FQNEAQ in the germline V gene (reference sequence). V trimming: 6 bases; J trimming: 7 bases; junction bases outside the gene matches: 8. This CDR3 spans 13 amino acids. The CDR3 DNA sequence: TGTGCCAGCAGTTGGGGAAAGGGGGCTGGCTACACCTTC. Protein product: CASSWGKGAGYTF. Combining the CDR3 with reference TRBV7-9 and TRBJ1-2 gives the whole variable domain DTGVSQNPRHKITKRGQNVTFRCDPISEHNRLYWYRQTLGQGPEFLTYFQNEAQLEKSRLLSDRFSAERPKGSFSTLEIQRTEQGDSAMYLCASSWGKGAGYTFGSGTRLTVV.

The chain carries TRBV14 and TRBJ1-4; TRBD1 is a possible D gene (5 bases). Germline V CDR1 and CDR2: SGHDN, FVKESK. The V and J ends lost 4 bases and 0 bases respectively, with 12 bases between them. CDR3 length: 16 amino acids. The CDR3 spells CASSRLRGATNEKLFF. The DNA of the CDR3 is TGTGCCAGCAGCCGGCTAAGGGGCGCAACTAATGAAAAACTGTTTTTT.

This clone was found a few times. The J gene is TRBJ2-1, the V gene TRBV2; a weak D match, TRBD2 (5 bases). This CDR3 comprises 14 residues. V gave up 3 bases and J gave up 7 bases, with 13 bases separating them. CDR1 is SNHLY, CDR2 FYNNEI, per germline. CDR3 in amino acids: CASSEYEGVNEQFF. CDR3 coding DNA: TGTGCCAGCAGTGAGTATGAGGGAGTGAATGAGCAGTTCTTC.

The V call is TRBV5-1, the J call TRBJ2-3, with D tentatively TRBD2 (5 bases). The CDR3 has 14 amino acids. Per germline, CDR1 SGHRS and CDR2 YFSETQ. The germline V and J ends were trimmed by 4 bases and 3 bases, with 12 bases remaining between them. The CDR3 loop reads CASSNLRATDTQYF. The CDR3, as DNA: TGCGCCAGCAGCAACCTGAGGGCTACAGATACGCAGTATTTT.

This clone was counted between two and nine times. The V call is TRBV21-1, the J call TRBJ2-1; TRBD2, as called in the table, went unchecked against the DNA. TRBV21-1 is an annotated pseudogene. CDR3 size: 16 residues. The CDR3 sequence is CASSGPTSGSDNEQFF. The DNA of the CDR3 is TGTGCCAGCAGCGGCCCGACTAGCGGGAGTGACAATGAGCAGTTCTTC.

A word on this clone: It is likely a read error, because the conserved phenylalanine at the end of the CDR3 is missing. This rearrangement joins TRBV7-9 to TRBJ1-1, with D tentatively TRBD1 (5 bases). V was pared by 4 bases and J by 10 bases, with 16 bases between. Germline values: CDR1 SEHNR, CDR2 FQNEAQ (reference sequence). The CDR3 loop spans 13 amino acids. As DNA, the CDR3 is TGTGCCAGCAGCTCTGGGGAGGGGCTTGGAGCTTTCTCT. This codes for CASSSGEGLGAFS.

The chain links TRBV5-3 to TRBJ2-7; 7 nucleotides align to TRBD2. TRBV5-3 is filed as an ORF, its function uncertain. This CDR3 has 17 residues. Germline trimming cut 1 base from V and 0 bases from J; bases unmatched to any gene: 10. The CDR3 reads CARSLRLAEINSYEQYF. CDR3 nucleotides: TGTGCCAGAAGCTTGAGACTAGCAGAAATTAACTCCTACGAGCAGTACTTC.

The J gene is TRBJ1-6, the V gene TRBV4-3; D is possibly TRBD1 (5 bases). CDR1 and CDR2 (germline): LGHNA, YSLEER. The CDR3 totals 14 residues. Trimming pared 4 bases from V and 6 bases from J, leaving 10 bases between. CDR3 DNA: TGCGCCAGCAGCCGGGGGGGTAGTAATTCACCCCTCCACTTT. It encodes CASSRGGSNSPLHF.

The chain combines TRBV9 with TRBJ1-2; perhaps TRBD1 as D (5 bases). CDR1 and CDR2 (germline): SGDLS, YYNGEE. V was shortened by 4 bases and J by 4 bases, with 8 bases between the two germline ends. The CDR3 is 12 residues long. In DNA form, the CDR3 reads TGTGCCAGCAGCCCTCAGGGCTATGGCTACACCTTC. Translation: CASSPQGYGYTF. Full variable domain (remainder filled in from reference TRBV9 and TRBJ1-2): DSGVTQTPKHLITATGQRVTLRCSPRSGDLSVYWYQQSLDQGLQFLIQYYNGEERAKGNILERFSAQQFPDLHSELNLSSLELGDSALYFCASSPQGYGYTFGSGTRLTVV.